Listed below are T cell receptor beta chains from one sample, sequenced in a study of shared clonotypes between healthy human individuals. Assay: immunoSEQ multiplex PCR; the TCRdb copy retains only in-frame clones and omits some. The table lists roughly 1,800,000 clones, just under 95% of them singletons, with more than 0.95% in the top ten. The sample was naive CD8+ T cells sorted from blood. These receptors all stem from a man in his late teens or twenties in good health. Both conserved end residues are part of each CDR3. The D gene is left open where the match is weak. Clone size is given for some rows only: seen once, a few or many times, or a class if the clone is expanded.

J	size	D	V	CDR3	DNA
TRBJ1-5	.	.	TRBV19	CASSMDKRGDNQPQHF	TGTGCCAGTAGTATGGATAAAAGAGGGGACAATCAGCCCCAGCATTTT
TRBJ2-7	once	TRBD1	TRBV5-1	CASSLGQGAEYEQYF	TGCGCCAGCAGCTTGGGTCAGGGGGCCGAGTACGAGCAGTACTTC
TRBJ1-4	.	TRBD1	TRBV4-3	CASSRLTGGTEKLFF	TGCGCCAGCAGCCGGTTAACAGGGGGTACTGAAAAACTGTTTTTT
TRBJ1-5	.	.	TRBV19	CASSRPGTLVGNF	TGTGCCAGTAGTAGGCCCGGGACGCTGGTAGGGAATTTT
TRBJ2-1	.	TRBD2	TRBV7-2	CASSHIAGATNEQFF	TGTGCCAGCAGCCACATAGCGGGAGCGACCAATGAGCAGTTCTTC
TRBJ1-2	.	.	TRBV27	CASSLVGAGLMGYGYTF	TGTGCCAGCAGTTTAGTCGGGGCCGGCCTGATGGGCTATGGCTACACCTTC
TRBJ2-1	.	.	TRBV4-3	CASSQESSYLAEGGNEQFF	TGCGCCAGCAGCCAAGAATCCTCCTACCTAGCGGAGGGGGGCAATGAGCAGTTCTTC
TRBJ2-7	.	.	TRBV5-5	CASSLGQTLPYEQYF	TGTGCCAGCAGCTTGGGCCAGACTCTACCCTACGAGCAGTACTTC
TRBJ2-7	.	.	TRBV5-1	CASSLSGDEQYF	TGCGCCAGCAGCTTATCAGGGGACGAGCAGTACTTC
TRBJ1-1	once	TRBD1	TRBV9	CASSAEDRGRWTEAFF	TGTGCCAGCAGCGCAGAGGACAGGGGGCGTTGGACTGAAGCTTTCTTT
TRBJ2-2	.	.	TRBV27	CASSPVNTGELFF	TGTGCCAGCAGTCCAGTGAACACCGGGGAGCTGTTTTTT
TRBJ1-2	once	TRBD1	TRBV9	CASSVDLGQGATYGYTF	TGTGCCAGCAGCGTAGATCTAGGACAGGGGGCTACCTATGGCTACACCTTC
TRBJ1-4	once	TRBD1	TRBV4-1	CASSQYPSGGLNEKLFF	TGCGCCAGCAGCCAATATCCTTCAGGGGGCCTGAATGAAAAACTGTTTTTT
TRBJ2-7	.	.	TRBV10-1	CASGQNPYEQYF	TGCGCCAGCGGACAAAACCCCTACGAGCAGTACTTC
TRBJ2-1	.	.	TRBV9	CASSEEFGEQFF	TGTGCCAGCAGCGAGGAGTTTGGGGAGCAGTTCTTC
TRBJ2-7	.	.	TRBV5-6	CASSLALGGSYEQYF	TGTGCCAGCAGCTTGGCTCTAGGGGGCTCCTACGAGCAGTACTTC
TRBJ2-7	.	TRBD2	TRBV19	CASSISGGPSYEQYF	TGTGCCAGTAGTATCAGCGGGGGACCTTCCTACGAGCAGTACTTC
TRBJ2-5	.	.	TRBV30	CAWSVSPAQGAWETQYF	TGTGCCTGGAGTGTATCGCCAGCCCAAGGGGCCTGGGAGACCCAGTACTTC
TRBJ1-6	once	.	TRBV9	CASSPSRVQDYSPLHF	TGTGCCAGCAGCCCTTCGAGGGTACAGGACTATTCACCCCTCCACTTT
TRBJ2-1	once	.	TRBV4-1	CASSLDSGAYNEQFF	TGCGCCAGTAGTCTCGATTCCGGGGCTTACAATGAGCAGTTCTTC
TRBJ1-6	.	TRBD1	TRBV9	CASSVEQGDSPLHF	TGTGCCAGCAGCGTAGAGCAGGGGGATTCACCCCTCCACTTT
TRBJ2-2	.	.	TRBV9	CASSVFFSGELFF	TGTGCCAGCAGCGTTTTTTTTAGCGGGGAGCTGTTTTTT
TRBJ1-2	.	TRBD1	TRBV13	CASSTTGQGIPSYGYTF	TGTGCCAGCAGCACGACGGGACAGGGGATTCCGAGCTATGGCTACACCTTC
TRBJ1-5	.	.	TRBV2	CASSEWGDQPQHF	TGTGCCAGCAGTGAATGGGGGGACCAGCCCCAGCATTTT
TRBJ1-5	.	TRBD1	TRBV5-6	CASSEGTAFLNQPQHF	TGTGCCAGCAGCGAGGGGACAGCTTTTCTCAATCAGCCCCAGCATTTT
TRBJ2-7	.	.	TRBV19	CASSRSSYEQYF	TGTGCCAGTAGTCGGTCCTCCTACGAGCAGTACTTC
TRBJ2-5	.	.	TRBV7-2	CASSLELFGGHASQETQYF	TGTGCCAGCAGCTTAGAGCTCTTCGGGGGACACGCCTCTCAAGAGACCCAGTACTTC
TRBJ1-4	.	.	TRBV30	CAWSHARELFF	TGTGCCTGGAGTCACGCCAGGGAACTGTTTTTT
TRBJ1-2	.	TRBD1	TRBV5-4	CASSFRDSYGYTF	TGTGCCAGCAGTTTCCGGGACAGCTATGGCTACACCTTC
TRBJ2-1	.	TRBD2	TRBV10-3	CAISGTSGRVYNEQFF	TGTGCCATCAGCGGGACTAGCGGGAGGGTTTACAATGAGCAGTTCTTC
TRBJ1-4	.	.	TRBV27	CASSLSAGARGELFF	TGTGCCAGCAGTTTATCGGCAGGGGCGAGAGGGGAACTGTTTTTT
TRBJ1-2	.	.	TRBV29-1	CSVESAYGYTF	TGCAGCGTTGAATCCGCCTATGGCTACACCTTC
TRBJ2-1	.	.	TRBV14	CASSQEYRDRENEQFF	TGTGCCAGCAGCCAAGAATACCGGGACCGGGAAAATGAGCAGTTCTTC
TRBJ2-7	.	.	TRBV19	CASSIAPGAYEQYF	TGTGCCAGTAGTATAGCGCCCGGCGCCTACGAGCAGTACTTC
TRBJ2-1	once	TRBD2	TRBV5-1	CASSLGGGLYNEQFF	TGCGCCAGCAGCTTAGGCGGGGGTTTGTACAATGAGCAGTTCTTC
TRBJ2-1	.	TRBD1	TRBV5-1	CASSLVGGQYNEQFF	TGCGCCAGCAGCTTGGTAGGGGGCCAATACAATGAGCAGTTCTTC
TRBJ1-4	.	.	TRBV7-6	CASSLGRDLKLFF	TGTGCCAGCAGCTTAGGCCGGGACCTAAAACTGTTTTTT
TRBJ2-3	.	.	TRBV6-1	CASSDGLGNTDTQYF	TGTGCCAGCAGTGACGGCCTAGGGAACACAGATACGCAGTATTTT
TRBJ2-5	.	TRBD2	TRBV25-1	CASMTSPVSETQYF	TGTGCCAGCATGACTAGCCCGGTATCAGAGACCCAGTACTTC
TRBJ2-7	.	.	TRBV5-1	CASSLDSLEQYF	TGCGCCAGCAGCTTGGACAGCCTGGAGCAGTACTTC
TRBJ1-2	.	.	TRBV7-2	CASSFGGPNYGYTF	TGTGCCAGCAGCTTCGGGGGCCCTAACTATGGCTACACCTTC
TRBJ2-7	.	.	TRBV11-2	CASSLDRVEGYYEQYF	TGTGCCAGCAGCTTAGATCGCGTGGAGGGATACTACGAGCAGTACTTC
TRBJ2-7	.	.	TRBV6-6	CASSSSRAHSGEQYF	TGTGCCAGCAGTTCCTCCAGAGCCCATTCCGGCGAGCAGTACTTC
TRBJ1-2	once	.	TRBV30	CAWSVGANYGYTF	TGTGCCTGGAGTGTCGGTGCTAACTATGGCTACACCTTC
TRBJ2-1	.	.	TRBV30	CAWSPQGNEQFF	TGTGCCTGGAGTCCACAGGGCAATGAGCAGTTCTTC
TRBJ2-1	.	TRBD2	TRBV27	CASSPSASGYNEQFF	TGTGCCAGCAGTCCCTCGGCTAGCGGCTACAATGAGCAGTTCTTC
TRBJ2-7	.	.	TRBV5-1	CASSFPGAPYEQYF	TGCGCCAGCAGCTTCCCCGGGGCCCCCTACGAGCAGTACTTC
TRBJ2-1	.	.	TRBV4-3	CASSQESWNEQFF	TGCGCCAGCAGCCAGGAGTCCTGGAATGAGCAGTTCTTC
TRBJ1-2	few	.	TRBV9	CASSTQGSGYTF	TGTGCCAGCAGCACCCAGGGTAGTGGCTACACCTTC
TRBJ2-7	.	.	TRBV4-1	CASSQEARASYEQYF	TGCGCCAGCAGCCAAGAGGCGCGGGCCTCCTACGAGCAGTACTTC